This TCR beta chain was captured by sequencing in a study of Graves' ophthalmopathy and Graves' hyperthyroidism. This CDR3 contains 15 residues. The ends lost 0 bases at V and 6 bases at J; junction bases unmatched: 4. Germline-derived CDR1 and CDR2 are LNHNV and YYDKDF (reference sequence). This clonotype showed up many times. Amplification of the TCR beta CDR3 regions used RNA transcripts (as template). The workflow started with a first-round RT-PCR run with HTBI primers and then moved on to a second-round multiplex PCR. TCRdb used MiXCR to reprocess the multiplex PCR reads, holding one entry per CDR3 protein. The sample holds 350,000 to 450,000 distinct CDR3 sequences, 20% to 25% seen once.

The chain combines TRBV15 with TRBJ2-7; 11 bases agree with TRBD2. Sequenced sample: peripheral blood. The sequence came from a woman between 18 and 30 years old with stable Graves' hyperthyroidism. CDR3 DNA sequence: TGTGCCACCAGCAGAGATCGGCTAGCGGGAGGCGAGCAGTACTTC. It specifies CATSRDRLAGGEQYF.